The rows below give T cell receptor beta chains drawn from one sample of a study of blood T cell repertoires in COVID-19. Method: immunoSEQ multiplex PCR; TCRdb's copy keeps in-frame clones and lacks some. The sample contains roughly 250,000 clones, about 85% of which appear only once. The sequenced material came from PBMCs or T cells enriched from blood (not recorded which). The receptor set was obtained from a woman between 50 and 59 years old who had recovered from COVID-19. Both conserved end residues are part of each CDR3. Fields, in order: J gene, clone size, D gene, V gene, CDR3 DNA, CDR3 protein. A D gene is named only where the DNA matches it firmly. The listing skips clone size in some rows; elsewhere it reads once, few, many or a size class.

J: TRBJ2-7
size: .
D: TRBD2
V: TRBV4-1
DNA: TGCGCCAGCAGCCACCCGGGACTAGCGGGAGGCCCCGACCGCTACGAGCAGTACTTC
CDR3: CASSHPGLAGGPDRYEQYF

J: TRBJ2-7
size: .
D: TRBD2
V: TRBV11-2
DNA: TGTGCCAGCAGCTTAAAAGGACTAGCGGGAGTCGGCGAGCAGTACTTC
CDR3: CASSLKGLAGVGEQYF

J: TRBJ1-1
size: .
D: TRBD1
V: TRBV9
DNA: TGTGCCAGCAGCAAAACAGGGGACCCGGCGAACACTGAAGCTTTCTTT
CDR3: CASSKTGDPANTEAFF

J: TRBJ2-1
size: .
D: .
V: TRBV24-1
DNA: TGTGCCATCGAACCGGTAGGGGGCTACAATGAGCAGTTCTTC
CDR3: CAIEPVGGYNEQFF

J: TRBJ2-7
size: .
D: TRBD2
V: TRBV7-2
DNA: TGTGCCAGCAACCTTGTATGCCGTAGCGGGAGCTCCTACGAGCAGTACTTC
CDR3: CASNLVCRSGSSYEQYF

J: TRBJ2-2
size: few
D: .
V: TRBV6-2/TRBV6-3
DNA: TGTGCCAGCAGTCGTGCCGGTGGGGAGCTGTTTTTT
CDR3: CASSRAGGELFF

J: TRBJ2-3
size: .
D: TRBD1
V: TRBV4-2
DNA: TGTGCCAGCAGCCAAGACATACCGGGACAGGGCACAGATACGCAGTATTTT
CDR3: CASSQDIPGQGTDTQYF

J: TRBJ2-2
size: .
D: .
V: TRBV10-3
DNA: TGTGCCATCAGTGAGGTGGGGGCAGACACCGGGGAGCTGTTTTTT
CDR3: CAISEVGADTGELFF

J: TRBJ1-4
size: .
D: TRBD1
V: TRBV6-5
DNA: TGTGCCAGCCGGCAGGGGGGTTTTAATGAAAAACTGTTTTTT
CDR3: CASRQGGFNEKLFF

J: TRBJ1-4
size: few
D: TRBD1
V: TRBV7-2
DNA: TGTGCCAGCAGCCCCGACAGGGGTAATGAAAAACTGTTTTTT
CDR3: CASSPDRGNEKLFF

J: TRBJ2-7
size: .
D: .
V: TRBV7-2
DNA: TGTGCCAGCAGCTTAGCGCCGGGCAGCCAGGGCGAGCAGTACTTC
CDR3: CASSLAPGSQGEQYF

J: TRBJ2-4
size: .
D: TRBD1
V: TRBV28
DNA: TGTGCCAGCACTATAGGGGGACAGGAATTGAGTAGAGCCAAAAACATTCAGTACTTC
CDR3: CASTIGGQELSRAKNIQYF

J: TRBJ1-1
size: .
D: .
V: TRBV12-5
DNA: TGTGCTAGTGGTACGGGTAACACTGAAGCTTTCTTT
CDR3: CASGTGNTEAFF

J: TRBJ2-1
size: .
D: .
V: TRBV5-1
DNA: TGCGCCAGCGACACCGGACTCTCCTACAATGAGCAGTTCTTC
CDR3: CASDTGLSYNEQFF

J: TRBJ2-3
size: once
D: .
V: TRBV6-2/TRBV6-3
DNA: TGTGCCAGCAGTTCCACAAGGGACTTCACAGATACGCAGTATTTT
CDR3: CASSSTRDFTDTQYF

J: TRBJ1-1
size: .
D: .
V: TRBV5-1
DNA: TGCGCCAGCAGCTTGGAAGGGACAACGAACACTGAAGCTTTCTTT
CDR3: CASSLEGTTNTEAFF

J: TRBJ2-3
size: few
D: .
V: TRBV4-3
DNA: TGCGCCAGCAGCCAAGTCCTAGGAGATACGCAGTATTTT
CDR3: CASSQVLGDTQYF

J: TRBJ1-2
size: .
D: .
V: TRBV28
DNA: TGTGCCAGCAGGGGGGGAGGCTATGGCTACACCTTC
CDR3: CASRGGGYGYTF

J: TRBJ1-5
size: .
D: TRBD1
V: TRBV7-8
DNA: TGTGCCAGTACCCCGAGGGGACAGTCATACAATCAGCCCCAGCATTTT
CDR3: CASTPRGQSYNQPQHF

J: TRBJ2-3
size: .
D: TRBD2
V: TRBV7-9
DNA: TGTGCCAGCAGCTCATTCCGGTTTAGCGGGAGGGCCTCACCAGATACGCAGTATTTT
CDR3: CASSSFRFSGRASPDTQYF

J: TRBJ2-1
size: .
D: TRBD2
V: TRBV7-3
DNA: TGTGCCAGCAGCGTATTAGCGGGAGTGGGGAATGAGCAGTTCTTC
CDR3: CASSVLAGVGNEQFF

J: TRBJ2-7
size: .
D: TRBD1
V: TRBV28
DNA: TGTGCCAGCAGTTCCGCGGGACAGGTCGGAAAAAAGTACTTC
CDR3: CASSSAGQVGKKYF

J: TRBJ2-5
size: .
D: .
V: TRBV15
DNA: TGTGCCACCAGCAGAGTAGGGCCAGGGTTGGAGACCCAGTACTTC
CDR3: CATSRVGPGLETQYF

J: TRBJ2-2
size: few
D: TRBD2
V: TRBV9
DNA: TGTGCCAGCAGCGTAGTCCGCGGGAGGAACACCGGGGAGCTGTTTTTT
CDR3: CASSVVRGRNTGELFF

J: TRBJ1-1
size: .
D: .
V: TRBV19
DNA: TGTGCCAGTAACCCAGCAGGGTTGGGTGAAGCTTTCTTT
CDR3: CASNPAGLGEAFF

J: TRBJ1-1
size: .
D: .
V: TRBV19
DNA: TGTGCCAGTAGTATGGCCGGGACACGGGGCACTGAAGCTTTCTTT
CDR3: CASSMAGTRGTEAFF

J: TRBJ2-3
size: .
D: TRBD2
V: TRBV9
DNA: TGTGCCAGCAGCGTAAGAGCGGGAGGACGCGCCACAGATACGCAGTATTTT
CDR3: CASSVRAGGRATDTQYF

J: TRBJ1-3
size: .
D: .
V: TRBV20-1
DNA: TGCAGTGCTAGTCATCCACGTACAGCCTCCTCTGGAAACACCATATATTTT
CDR3: CSASHPRTASSGNTIYF

J: TRBJ1-2
size: .
D: .
V: TRBV11-2
DNA: TGTGCCAGCAGCCTCCAGGGGACCTATGGCTACACCTTC
CDR3: CASSLQGTYGYTF

J: TRBJ1-2
size: once
D: TRBD1
V: TRBV18
DNA: TGTGCCAGCTCACCACTACGGGACAGGGTCGATGGCTACACCTTC
CDR3: CASSPLRDRVDGYTF

J: TRBJ1-4
size: .
D: .
V: TRBV30
DNA: TGTGCCTGGACCCCGTCAACTAATGAAAAACTGTTTTTT
CDR3: CAWTPSTNEKLFF

J: TRBJ1-5
size: .
D: .
V: TRBV28
DNA: TGTGCCAGCACCCCGCGCGGGACGTCTTTCAATCAGCCCCAGCATTTT
CDR3: CASTPRGTSFNQPQHF

J: TRBJ1-5
size: .
D: TRBD1
V: TRBV6-1
DNA: TGTGCCAGCAGTGATAACAGGGGAGGCAATCAGCCCCAGCATTTT
CDR3: CASSDNRGGNQPQHF

J: TRBJ2-1
size: .
D: TRBD2
V: TRBV5-1
DNA: TGCGCCAGCAGCTTGCCTAGCGGAAATGAGCAGTTCTTC
CDR3: CASSLPSGNEQFF

J: TRBJ2-1
size: few
D: TRBD2
V: TRBV14
DNA: TGTGCCAGCAGCCGCCGCCCCGGGACTAGCGGGAGAGTAGGCTCCTACAATGAGCAGTTCTTC
CDR3: CASSRRPGTSGRVGSYNEQFF

J: TRBJ1-5
size: .
D: TRBD1
V: TRBV3-1/TRBV3-2
DNA: TGTGCCAGCAGCCAAGAAGGGACAGTCAATCAGCCCCAGCATTTT
CDR3: CASSQEGTVNQPQHF

J: TRBJ1-1
size: .
D: .
V: TRBV18
DNA: TGTGCCAGCTCACCGGTCCCCAGGGGCACTGAAGCTTTCTTT
CDR3: CASSPVPRGTEAFF

J: TRBJ1-1
size: .
D: .
V: TRBV27
DNA: TGTGCCAGCAGCCCGGCGGGGGAACCTGAAGCTTTCTTT
CDR3: CASSPAGEPEAFF

J: TRBJ2-3
size: .
D: .
V: TRBV4-2
DNA: TGTGCCAGCAGCCAAGATAAATCGAGAGGAACAGATACGCAGTATTTT
CDR3: CASSQDKSRGTDTQYF

J: TRBJ1-1
size: .
D: .
V: TRBV7-2
DNA: TGTGCCAGCAGCGCCTATAAAACAGTGAACACTGAAGCTTTCTTT
CDR3: CASSAYKTVNTEAFF

J: TRBJ1-2
size: .
D: .
V: TRBV28
DNA: TGTGCCAGCAGTCCTGGGGGGGGGCGAAACTATGGCTACACCTTC
CDR3: CASSPGGGRNYGYTF

J: TRBJ1-3
size: .
D: .
V: TRBV4-3
DNA: TGCGCCAGCAGCCAAGCGGGGAACACCATATATTTT
CDR3: CASSQAGNTIYF

J: TRBJ1-1
size: .
D: .
V: TRBV12-5
DNA: TGTGCTAGTGGTTTGGTAGCAGGGCCGAACACTGAAGCTTTCTTT
CDR3: CASGLVAGPNTEAFF